These T cell receptor beta chains were read from a single sample in a study of blood T cell repertoires in COVID-19. Data came from immunoSEQ multiplex PCR; TCRdb stores just in-frame clones and leaves some out. The sample lists 120,000 or so clones; about 80% were seen once. Sequenced: peripheral blood. The receptors originated from a woman in her forties or fifties with acute or convalescent COVID-19. The CDR3 runs from the conserved cysteine through the conserved F or W. Fields, in order: D gene, clone size, J gene, V gene, CDR3 protein, CDR3 DNA. A D gene is named only where the DNA matches it firmly. Clone size appears in some rows only: once, few, many, or a class for an expanded clone.

D gene: .
clone size: .
J gene: TRBJ1-1
V gene: TRBV5-1
CDR3 protein: CASSLATAYEAFF
CDR3 DNA: TGCGCCAGCAGCTTGGCGACAGCCTATGAAGCTTTCTTT

D gene: .
clone size: .
J gene: TRBJ2-7
V gene: TRBV6-6
CDR3 protein: CASSYAVANFYNEQYF
CDR3 DNA: TGTGCCAGCAGTTACGCGGTCGCGAATTTTTACAACGAGCAGTACTTC

D gene: TRBD2
clone size: .
J gene: TRBJ2-1
V gene: TRBV10-3
CDR3 protein: CAISVTGGDRNEQFF
CDR3 DNA: TGTGCCATCAGTGTTACGGGGGGGGACCGCAATGAGCAGTTCTTC

D gene: .
clone size: .
J gene: TRBJ2-7
V gene: TRBV3-1/TRBV3-2
CDR3 protein: CASSHSAYYYEQYF
CDR3 DNA: TGTGCCAGCAGCCATAGCGCCTATTACTACGAGCAGTACTTC

D gene: .
clone size: few
J gene: TRBJ1-4
V gene: TRBV6-5
CDR3 protein: CASRKGQSSNEKLFF
CDR3 DNA: TGTGCCAGCAGGAAAGGACAGTCCTCCAATGAAAAACTGTTTTTT

D gene: .
clone size: .
J gene: TRBJ1-2
V gene: TRBV11-2
CDR3 protein: CASSAYGYTF
CDR3 DNA: TGTGCCAGCAGCGCGTATGGCTACACCTTC

D gene: TRBD2
clone size: .
J gene: TRBJ2-1
V gene: TRBV9
CDR3 protein: CASSERTSPMREQFF
CDR3 DNA: TGTGCCAGCAGCGAACGGACTAGCCCGATGCGCGAGCAGTTCTTC

D gene: .
clone size: few
J gene: TRBJ1-4
V gene: TRBV30
CDR3 protein: CAWSANNIQGRELFF
CDR3 DNA: TGTGCCTGGAGTGCCAACAACATTCAGGGGAGGGAACTGTTTTTT

D gene: .
clone size: once
J gene: TRBJ2-1
V gene: TRBV10-3
CDR3 protein: CAISLGSVRDEQFF
CDR3 DNA: TGTGCCATCTCTCTGGGTTCGGTCAGGGATGAGCAGTTCTTC

D gene: TRBD2
clone size: .
J gene: TRBJ2-5
V gene: TRBV18
CDR3 protein: CASSPPTSGSKETQYF
CDR3 DNA: TGTGCCAGCTCACCACCAACTAGCGGGAGTAAAGAGACCCAGTACTTC

D gene: .
clone size: .
J gene: TRBJ1-1
V gene: TRBV5-4
CDR3 protein: CASSSSGVEAFF
CDR3 DNA: TGTGCCAGCAGCTCCTCAGGGGTTGAAGCTTTCTTT

D gene: TRBD1
clone size: .
J gene: TRBJ1-6
V gene: TRBV6-5
CDR3 protein: CASSYRGQINSPLHF
CDR3 DNA: TGTGCCAGCAGTTACAGGGGACAGATTAATTCACCCCTCCACTTT

D gene: .
clone size: .
J gene: TRBJ1-5
V gene: TRBV7-8
CDR3 protein: CASSWEGSNQPQHF
CDR3 DNA: TGTGCCAGCAGCTGGGAGGGTAGCAATCAGCCCCAGCATTTT

D gene: TRBD2
clone size: .
J gene: TRBJ2-2
V gene: TRBV5-4
CDR3 protein: CASSPLLAGDTGELFF
CDR3 DNA: TGTGCCAGCAGCCCATTACTAGCGGGAGACACCGGGGAGCTGTTTTTT

D gene: TRBD2
clone size: .
J gene: TRBJ2-1
V gene: TRBV14
CDR3 protein: CASSHLAGLPDNEQFF
CDR3 DNA: TGTGCCAGCAGCCACCTAGCGGGACTCCCCGACAATGAGCAGTTCTTC

D gene: TRBD1
clone size: .
J gene: TRBJ2-7
V gene: TRBV6-5
CDR3 protein: CASSYSATGFAYEQYF
CDR3 DNA: TGTGCCAGCAGTTACTCAGCGACAGGGTTTGCCTACGAGCAGTACTTC

D gene: .
clone size: .
J gene: TRBJ2-1
V gene: TRBV12-3/TRBV12-4
CDR3 protein: CASTEYNEQFF
CDR3 DNA: TGTGCCAGCACAGAATACAATGAGCAGTTCTTC

D gene: TRBD1
clone size: .
J gene: TRBJ2-3
V gene: TRBV6-1
CDR3 protein: CASSAQTGLGTDTQYF
CDR3 DNA: TGTGCCAGCAGTGCCCAGACAGGGCTGGGCACAGATACGCAGTATTTT

D gene: TRBD2
clone size: few
J gene: TRBJ2-7
V gene: TRBV5-1
CDR3 protein: CASSLGSTSGSDEQYF
CDR3 DNA: TGCGCCAGCAGCTTGGGATCCACTAGCGGGAGCGACGAGCAGTACTTC

D gene: .
clone size: .
J gene: TRBJ1-1
V gene: TRBV19
CDR3 protein: CASSIAQNTEAFF
CDR3 DNA: TGTGCCAGTAGTATAGCACAGAACACTGAAGCTTTCTTT

D gene: .
clone size: .
J gene: TRBJ1-5
V gene: TRBV5-1
CDR3 protein: CASSLDTGPPEQPQHF
CDR3 DNA: TGCGCCAGCAGCTTGGATACAGGACCCCCGGAGCAGCCCCAGCATTTT

D gene: .
clone size: .
J gene: TRBJ1-6
V gene: TRBV10-3
CDR3 protein: CAISAGRGSGNSPLHF
CDR3 DNA: TGTGCCATCAGCGCGGGGAGGGGCTCTGGCAATTCACCCCTCCACTTT

D gene: .
clone size: .
J gene: TRBJ2-3
V gene: TRBV27
CDR3 protein: CASSLRGTVSTDTQYF
CDR3 DNA: TGTGCCAGCAGCCTCCGAGGGACTGTTAGCACAGATACGCAGTATTTT

D gene: .
clone size: .
J gene: TRBJ1-5
V gene: TRBV7-8
CDR3 protein: CASSLRGLPQHF
CDR3 DNA: TGTGCCAGCAGCCTAAGGGGTCTGCCCCAGCATTTT

D gene: .
clone size: .
J gene: TRBJ1-2
V gene: TRBV2
CDR3 protein: CASAEGVDGYTF
CDR3 DNA: TGTGCCAGCGCTGAGGGGGTAGATGGCTACACCTTC

D gene: .
clone size: once
J gene: TRBJ2-5
V gene: TRBV5-1
CDR3 protein: CASSLGQANQETQYF
CDR3 DNA: TGCGCCAGCAGCTTGGGACAGGCGAACCAAGAGACCCAGTACTTC